Listed below are T cell receptor beta chains from one sample, sequenced in a study of blood T cell repertoires in COVID-19. The table came from immunoSEQ multiplex PCR; TCRdb's copy has only in-frame clones and leaves some out. The sample records about 270,000 clones, around 89% being singletons. The sequencing input was PBMCs or T cells enriched from blood (not recorded which). These receptors were taken from a woman in her thirties with acute COVID-19. Both conserved end residues are part of each CDR3. The size of a clone is reported for some rows only, either as once, few or many, or as a class for expanded clones.

cdr3_aa clone_size v_call
CASRALAGGSYNEQFF . TRBV11-2
CASSYSQFRLAGGGTGELFF . TRBV6-2/TRBV6-3
CASSSLTGQGTDTQYF once TRBV19
CASSSGTSYQETQYF few TRBV28
CASSFHGQNNEKLFF . TRBV28
CASSSDNSPLHF . TRBV5-4
CASSLRGYDGYTF . TRBV5-5
CASSSCGSPYEQYF . TRBV21-1
CASSFPIPSRLAGSLETQYF . TRBV28
CASSPRRSRDTLTDTQYF . TRBV9
CASSLRSWELFF . TRBV28
CASSLKGVTSEKGETQYF . TRBV7-3
CASSLPRGHYASEQYF . TRBV28
CASSSRGLAVGSETQYF . TRBV5-1
CASRRLAGELYEQYF . TRBV6-5